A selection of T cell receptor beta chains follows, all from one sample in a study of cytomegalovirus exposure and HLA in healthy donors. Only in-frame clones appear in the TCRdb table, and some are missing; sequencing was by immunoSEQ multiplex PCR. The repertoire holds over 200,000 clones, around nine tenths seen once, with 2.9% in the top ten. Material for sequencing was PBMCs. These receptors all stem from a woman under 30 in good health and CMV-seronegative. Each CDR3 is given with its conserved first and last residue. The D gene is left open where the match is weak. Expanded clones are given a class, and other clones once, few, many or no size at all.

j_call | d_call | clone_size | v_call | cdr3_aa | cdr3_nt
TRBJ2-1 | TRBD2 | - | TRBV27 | CASRELTSGRSGEQFF | TGTGCCAGCCGGGAACTGACTAGCGGGAGAAGTGGTGAGCAGTTCTTC
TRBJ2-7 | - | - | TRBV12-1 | CASSFYFYEQYF | TGTGCCAGCAGCTTTTACTTCTACGAGCAGTACTTC
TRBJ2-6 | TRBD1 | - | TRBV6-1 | CASSDRRGLGSGANVLTF | TGTGCCAGCAGTGACCGCAGGGGGTTGGGCTCTGGGGCCAACGTCCTGACTTTC
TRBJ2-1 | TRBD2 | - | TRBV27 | CASSLWREAADEQFF | TGTGCCAGCAGTTTGTGGCGGGAGGCGGCCGATGAGCAGTTCTTC
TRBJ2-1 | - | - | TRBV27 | CASGGNSYNEQFF | TGTGCCAGCGGGGGGAACTCCTACAATGAGCAGTTCTTC
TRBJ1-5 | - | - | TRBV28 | CASTLGGSNQPQHF | TGTGCCAGCACCCTCGGGGGTAGCAATCAGCCCCAGCATTTT
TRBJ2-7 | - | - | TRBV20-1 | CSATRNEQYF | TGCAGTGCTACTAGGAACGAGCAGTACTTC
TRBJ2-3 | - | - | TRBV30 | CAWRPGGVPQYF | TGTGCCTGGAGACCAGGAGGGGTCCCGCAGTATTTT
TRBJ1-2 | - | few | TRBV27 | CASSPVDRNYGYTF | TGTGCCAGCAGTCCCGTAGACAGGAACTATGGCTACACCTTC
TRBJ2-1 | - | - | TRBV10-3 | CALGSSRDYNEQFF | TGTGCCTTAGGAAGTAGCAGGGACTACAATGAGCAGTTCTTC
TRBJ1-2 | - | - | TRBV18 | CASSPGVNYGYTF | TGTGCCAGCTCACCAGGAGTTAACTATGGCTACACCTTC
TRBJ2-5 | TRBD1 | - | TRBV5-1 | CASSWTGEPWETQYF | TGCGCCAGCAGCTGGACAGGGGAACCTTGGGAGACCCAGTACTTC
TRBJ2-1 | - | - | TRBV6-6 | CASMASRGGEQFF | TGTGCCAGCATGGCCTCGCGGGGAGGAGAGCAGTTCTTC
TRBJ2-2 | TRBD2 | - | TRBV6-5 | CASSRLAGVTGELFF | TGTGCCAGCAGCCGACTAGCGGGAGTCACCGGGGAGCTGTTTTTT